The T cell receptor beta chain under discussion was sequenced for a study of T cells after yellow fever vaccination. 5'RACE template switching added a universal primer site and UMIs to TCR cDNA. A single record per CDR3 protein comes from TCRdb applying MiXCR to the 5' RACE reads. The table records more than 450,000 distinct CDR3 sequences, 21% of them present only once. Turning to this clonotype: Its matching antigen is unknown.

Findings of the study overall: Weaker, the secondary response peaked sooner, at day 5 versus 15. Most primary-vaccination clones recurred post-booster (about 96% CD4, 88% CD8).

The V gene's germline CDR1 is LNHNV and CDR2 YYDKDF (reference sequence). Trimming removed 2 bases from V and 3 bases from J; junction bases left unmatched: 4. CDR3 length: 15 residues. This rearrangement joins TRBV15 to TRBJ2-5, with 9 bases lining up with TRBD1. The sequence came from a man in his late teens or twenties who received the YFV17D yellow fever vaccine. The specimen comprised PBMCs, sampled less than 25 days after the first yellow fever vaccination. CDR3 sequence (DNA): TGTGCCACCAGCAGACGAGGACAGGGGAAAGAGACCCAGTACTTC. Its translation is CATSRRGQGKETQYF.